The rows below give T cell receptor beta chains drawn from one sample of a study of T-cell memory formation after mild COVID-19. A single record per CDR3 protein comes from TCRdb applying MiXCR to the 5' RACE reads. The repertoire holds about 340,000 distinct CDR3 sequences, with over 10% as singletons. The specimen was PBMCs or a T cell subset sorted from them (not recorded which). The origin of the receptors is a man younger than 30 who had mild COVID-19 (a few samples of this study predate the infection). Cell type and time point are not known. Both conserved end residues are part of each CDR3. D genes are given only for firm matches. Size is omitted from some rows. Given values are once, few, many or a class for expanded clones.

clone_size	v_call	j_call	d_call	cdr3_aa	cdr3_nt
.	TRBV12-3/TRBV12-4	TRBJ2-7	TRBD1	CASSFTGDSYEQYF	TGTGCCAGCAGTTTTACAGGGGACTCCTACGAGCAGTACTTC
.	TRBV12-3/TRBV12-4	TRBJ2-1	TRBD1	CASSVRDRGGNEQFF	TGTGCCAGCAGTGTCCGGGACAGGGGAGGGAATGAGCAGTTCTTC
few	TRBV2	TRBJ2-7	.	CASRGNGEQYF	TGTGCCAGCAGGGGCAACGGGGAGCAGTACTTC
many	TRBV5-1	TRBJ2-5	TRBD2	CASSPGTSGQETQYF	TGCGCCAGCAGCCCCGGGACTAGCGGACAAGAGACCCAGTACTTC
.	TRBV9	TRBJ2-1	.	CASSAHDRSSYNEQFF	TGTGCCAGCAGCGCGCACGACAGGAGCTCCTACAATGAGCAGTTCTTC
few	TRBV30	TRBJ1-1	.	CAWSINTEAFF	TGTGCCTGGAGTATAAACACTGAAGCTTTCTTT
.	TRBV7-9	TRBJ2-5	.	CASSLDYTGETQYF	TGTGCCAGCAGCTTAGATTATACAGGGGAGACCCAGTACTTC
once	TRBV7-2	TRBJ2-5	TRBD2	CASSFTSGVQETQYF	TGTGCCAGCAGCTTCACTAGCGGGGTTCAAGAGACCCAGTACTTC
.	TRBV7-6	TRBJ1-1	.	CASSPRGAWTFF	TGTGCCAGCAGCCCTAGAGGCGCGTGGACTTTCTTT
many	TRBV12-3/TRBV12-4	TRBJ2-3	TRBD2	CASSSTGTTGTDTQYF	TGTGCCAGCAGTTCGACCGGGACTACAGGCACAGATACGCAGTATTTT
.	TRBV5-1	TRBJ2-3	TRBD1	CASSLVPQPRDRGPWDTQYF	TGCGCCAGCAGCTTGGTGCCCCAACCCCGGGACAGGGGGCCGTGGGATACGCAGTATTTT
few	TRBV4-1	TRBJ1-5	.	CASSPQPGPGLQPQHF	TGCGCCAGCAGCCCCCAACCCGGCCCAGGGCTTCAGCCCCAGCATTTT
few	TRBV12-3/TRBV12-4	TRBJ2-5	TRBD2	CASSPTPGLAGALQETQYF	TGTGCCAGCAGCCCTACTCCGGGACTAGCGGGGGCGCTCCAAGAGACCCAGTACTTC
.	TRBV5-1	TRBJ2-3	TRBD1	CASRSGGSTDTQYF	TGCGCCTCAAGGTCAGGGGGCTCGACAGATACGCAGTATTTT
.	TRBV10-3	TRBJ2-1	TRBD1	CAISSGQGTSYNEQFF	TGTGCCATCAGTTCGGGACAGGGCACCTCCTACAATGAGCAGTTCTTC
.	TRBV24-1	TRBJ2-5	.	CATSDARQGGEETQYF	TGTGCCACCAGTGATGCTCGACAGGGAGGGGAAGAGACCCAGTACTTC
many	TRBV4-3	TRBJ2-3	TRBD2	CASSLLTSGGVVDTQYF	TGCGCCAGCAGCCTTTTGACTAGCGGGGGGGTAGTAGATACGCAGTATTTT
few	TRBV6-2/TRBV6-3	TRBJ2-3	.	CASRRDSDTQYF	TGTGCCAGCAGACGGGACTCAGATACGCAGTATTTT
.	TRBV20-1	TRBJ2-1	.	CSARTGRVEQFF	TGCAGTGCGAGGACTGGTCGCGTTGAGCAGTTCTTC
few	TRBV7-3	TRBJ2-3	.	CASSFRKTDTQYF	TGTGCCAGCAGCTTCCGCAAGACAGATACGCAGTATTTT
few	TRBV20-1	TRBJ1-1	.	CSARDPQANTEAFF	TGCAGTGCTAGAGACCCCCAGGCGAACACTGAAGCTTTCTTT
few	TRBV6-6	TRBJ1-2	.	CASSGAVYYGYTF	TGTGCCAGCAGTGGGGCCGTATACTATGGCTACACCTTC
.	TRBV6-2/TRBV6-3	TRBJ2-1	TRBD2	CASSYRGGTNEQFF	TGTGCCAGCAGTTATCGGGGGGGAACTAATGAGCAGTTCTTC
.	TRBV5-1	TRBJ1-5	.	CASSLGGANQPQHF	TGCGCCAGCAGCTTGGGTGGAGCCAATCAGCCCCAGCATTTT
many	TRBV7-8	TRBJ2-1	.	CASSGGAEYNEQFF	TGTGCCAGCAGCGGAGGGGCAGAGTACAATGAGCAGTTCTTC
.	TRBV7-8	TRBJ1-5	.	CASSLGRQVSNQPQHF	TGTGCCAGCAGCTTAGGGAGACAGGTTAGCAATCAGCCCCAGCATTTT
few	TRBV20-1	TRBJ2-5	.	CSASPGAGETQYF	TGCAGTGCTAGCCCAGGGGCCGGAGAGACCCAGTACTTC
few	TRBV10-2	TRBJ1-1	.	CASTEGTLNTEAFF	TGCGCCAGCACCGAAGGCACCCTGAACACTGAAGCTTTCTTT
.	TRBV20-1	TRBJ1-6	.	CSARIANSPLHF	TGCAGTGCTAGGATCGCAAATTCACCCCTCCACTTT
.	TRBV24-1	TRBJ2-1	.	CATSTGTRGSASYNEQFF	TGTGCCACCAGTACAGGAACTCGTGGTAGCGCCTCCTACAATGAGCAGTTCTTC
.	TRBV5-1	TRBJ1-6	.	CASSPRTTSYNSPLHF	TGCGCCAGCAGCCCGAGGACCACTTCCTATAATTCACCCCTCCACTTT
few	TRBV18	TRBJ2-5	.	CASSLLGGSETQYF	TGTGCCAGCTCACTCCTCGGGGGATCAGAGACCCAGTACTTC
few	TRBV4-3	TRBJ1-6	.	CASSQLLSGSNSPLHF	TGCGCCAGCAGCCAACTTCTCTCGGGATCTAATTCACCCCTCCACTTT
.	TRBV4-1	TRBJ2-1	TRBD1	CASSPGQGHNEQFF	TGCGCCAGCAGCCCCGGACAGGGACACAATGAGCAGTTCTTC
few	TRBV6-5	TRBJ1-2	.	CASSIRSGYGYTF	TGTGCCAGCAGCATAAGATCCGGCTATGGCTACACCTTC
few	TRBV7-9	TRBJ2-5	.	CASSVRDPKETQYF	TGTGCCAGCAGCGTTCGCGATCCGAAAGAGACCCAGTACTTC
many	TRBV7-2	TRBJ1-5	.	CASSFLSMPQHF	TGTGCCAGCAGCTTCCTATCTATGCCCCAGCATTTT
.	TRBV20-1	TRBJ1-3	.	CSARNWNDYTIYF	TGCAGTGCTAGGAACTGGAACGATTACACCATATATTTT
.	TRBV9	TRBJ2-3	.	CTSSGTSTDTQYF	TGTACCAGCAGCGGTACAAGCACAGATACGCAGTATTTT
few	TRBV5-1	TRBJ2-1	.	CASSFPPGGSSYNEQFF	TGCGCCAGCAGCTTCCCCCCCGGCGGAAGCTCCTACAATGAGCAGTTCTTC
.	TRBV6-5	TRBJ2-1	.	CASSYGGVWNEQFF	TGTGCCAGCAGTTACGGCGGGGTCTGGAATGAGCAGTTCTTC
many	TRBV9	TRBJ1-1	TRBD1	CASSGGGQMNTEAFF	TGTGCCAGCAGCGGGGGGGGACAGATGAACACTGAAGCTTTCTTT